One and the same sample provided the 30 T cell receptor beta chains below, sequenced in a study of blood T cell repertoires in COVID-19. The method was immunoSEQ multiplex PCR; TCRdb's version includes in-frame clones alone and lacks a portion of them. The sample lists 310,000 or so clones, around 88% seen once, with around 5.8% in the top ten. The sequenced sample consisted of PBMCs or T cells enriched from blood (not recorded which). The receptor source for this set is a woman between 40 and 55 years old who had recovered from COVID-19.

The chain couples TRBV30 to TRBJ1-5; D may be TRBD1 (6 bases). V dropped 1 base and J dropped 7 bases, with 14 bases sitting between them. The CDR3 runs 14 residues. The germline CDR1 and CDR2 sequences are GTSNPN and SVGIG (reference sequence). The CDR3 region has the DNA TGTGCCTGGAGTGATACAGGGTCTTGGCAGCCCCAGCATTTT. Protein sequence: CAWSDTGSWQPQHF.

The chain uses TRBV29-1 and TRBJ1-2; 7 nucleotides line up with TRBD1. The V and J ends lost 5 bases and 8 bases, in that order; junction bases with no gene match: 8. CDR3 length: 12 amino acids. CDR1 SQVTM and CDR2 ANQGSEA come from the germline V gene. The CDR3 reads CSVSDRPGGYTF. The CDR3 bases are TGCAGCGTTTCGGACAGGCCCGGGGGCTACACCTTC. Full variable domain (rest looked up from reference TRBV29-1 and TRBJ1-2): SAVISQKPSRDICQRGTSLTIQCQVDSQVTMMFWYRQQPGQSLTLIATANQGSEATYESGFVIDKFPISRPNLTFSTLTVSNMSPEDSSIYLCSVSDRPGGYTFGSGTRLTVV.

V usage is TRBV7-9 and J usage is TRBJ1-1; tentatively, D is TRBD1 (5 bases). The CDR3 is 14 residues long. Trimming shortened V by 5 bases and J by 1 base, and 11 bases separated the two germline ends. The germline CDR1 and CDR2 sequences are SEHNR and FQNEAQ (reference sequence). CDR3 protein: CASSPGRQNTEAFF. CDR3 nucleotides: TGTGCCAGCAGCCCAGGGAGGCAGAACACTGAAGCTTTCTTT.

The chain couples TRBV4-3 to TRBJ1-4; 9 nucleotides align to TRBD1. The CDR3 runs to 16 residues. Unmatched junction bases numbered 7, after V lost 0 bases and J lost 8 bases. Germline lookup yields CDR1 LGHNA and CDR2 YSLEER. CDR3: CASSQELTGGPEKLFF. CDR3 nucleotide sequence: TGCGCCAGCAGCCAAGAGTTGACAGGGGGTCCGGAAAAACTGTTTTTT.

The rearrangement uses TRBV28 and TRBJ1-6, with 7 bases fitting TRBD1. Germline V lookup: CDR1 MDHEN, CDR2 SYDVKM. V lost 7 bases and J lost 4; bases outside the gene matches: 4. This CDR3 spans 14 amino acids. Here the CDR3 reads CASTRQGYNSPLHF. The CDR3 DNA reads as TGTGCCAGCACTCGACAGGGATATAATTCACCCCTCCACTTT.

The chain carries TRBV28 and TRBJ1-6, with a tentative D call TRBD1 (5 bases). Looked up from germline, CDR1 is MDHEN and CDR2 is SYDVKM. CDR3 length equals 16 residues. Trimming removed 6 bases at V and 6 bases at J, with 18 bases between. The CDR3 coding sequence is TGTGCCAGCAGCCGAGGCTTGACAAGGGGTAATTCACCCCTCCACTTT. Translation gives CASSRGLTRGNSPLHF.

The rearrangement uses TRBV7-2 and TRBJ2-5; 8 bases line up with TRBD2. The CDR3 sequence is 15 residues long. Germline CDR1 is SGHTA and CDR2 is FQGNSA. With 5 bases clipped from V and 5 bases from J, the junction kept 10 bases outside the gene matches. The CDR3 nucleotides are TGTGCCAGCAGCACGGGGAGCGGGAGTTATGAGACCCAGTACTTC. This encodes CASSTGSGSYETQYF.

The genes are TRBV5-1 and TRBJ2-2; 8 bases fit TRBD1. In germline, CDR1 is SGHRS, CDR2 YFSETQ. The CDR3 contains 15 residues. The V and J ends lost 4 bases and 6 bases, in that order; junction bases with no gene match: 8. This chain's CDR3 is CASSRTGGRAGELFF. CDR3 nucleotides: TGCGCCAGCAGCCGTACAGGGGGAAGGGCCGGGGAGCTGTTTTTT. The whole variable domain, remainder taken from reference TRBV5-1 and TRBJ2-2, is KAGVTQTPRYLIKTRGQQVTLSCSPISGHRSVSWYQQTPGQGLQFLFEYFSETQRNKGNFPGRFSGRQFSNSRSEMNVSTLELGDSALYLCASSRTGGRAGELFFGEGSRLTVL.

This chain connects TRBV18 to TRBJ2-7, with 14 bases fitting TRBD2. The CDR3 consists of 16 residues. J was trimmed by 4 bases and V by 3 bases; bases with no gene match: 5. Per germline, CDR1 KGHSH and CDR2 LQKENI. CDR3 protein: CASSPTGTSGSYEQYF. The CDR3 DNA sequence: TGTGCCAGCTCACCTACTGGGACTAGCGGGAGTTACGAGCAGTACTTC.

Notes on this clone: Distinct nucleotide sequences in the sample also encode this CDR3. The chain is built from TRBV3-1 (or the pseudogene TRBV3-2) and TRBJ1-2; no definite D call. This CDR3 comprises 13 residues. Trimming removed 1 base from V and 2 bases from J, with 5 bases in between. Germline CDR1 and CDR2: LGHDT and YNNKEL (reference sequence). The CDR3 nucleotides read TGTGCCAGCAGCCAAGGCAGGAACTATGGCTACACCTTC. It encodes CASSQGRNYGYTF.

This chain joins TRBV6-6 and TRBJ1-6, with D possibly being TRBD1 (6 bases). V lost 7 bases to trimming and J lost 7 bases, with 17 bases between them. Germline CDR1 is MNHNY and CDR2 is SVGAGI (reference sequence). There are 15 residues in the CDR3. The DNA for the CDR3 is TGTGCCAGCACCCTTCCCACAGGGACCAATTCACCCCTCCACTTT. Its translation is CASTLPTGTNSPLHF.

The chain links TRBV5-1 to TRBJ2-7; D is unresolved. V shed 2 bases and J shed 8 bases, with 14 bases lying between them. The CDR3 totals 13 residues. Germline CDR1 SGHRS, CDR2 YFSETQ. CDR3 sequence: CASSFLAPRKQYF. For the CDR3, the DNA is TGCGCCAGCAGCTTCCTCGCCCCGCGTAAGCAGTACTTC.

The gene calls are TRBV7-6 and TRBJ2-7; 7 bases are a match to TRBD2. Per the germline V gene, CDR1 is SGHVS and CDR2 is FNYEAQ. The V segment lost 1 base and the J segment 1 base; nucleotides outside the gene matches: 4. The CDR3 extends over 15 amino acids. CDR3 nucleotide sequence: TGTGCCAGCAGCTTAGGCCGAGCGGGGTCCTACGAGCAGTACTTC. This codes for CASSLGRAGSYEQYF. The full variable domain, with the rest looked up from reference TRBV7-6 and TRBJ2-7, is GAGVSQSPRYKVTKRGQDVALRCDPISGHVSLYWYRQALGQGPEFLTYFNYEAQQDKSGLPNDRFSAERPEGSISTLTIQRTEQRDSAMYRCASSLGRAGSYEQYFGPGTRLTVT.

The DNA of the CDR3 is TGTGCCAGCAGGTGGACAGGGTTGGACTATGGCTACACCTTC. Its protein product is CASRWTGLDYGYTF. The chain recombines TRBV28 with TRBJ1-2, with 8 bases that match TRBD1. The CDR3 has 14 amino acids. V lost 6 bases and J lost 3; bases outside the gene matches: 6. Per germline, CDR1 MDHEN and CDR2 SYDVKM.

This clone appeared once. The V gene is TRBV13, the J gene TRBJ1-6; D call uncertain. There are 16 residues in the CDR3. V was trimmed by 8 bases and J by 0 bases, leaving 14 bases between them. Germline values: CDR1 PRHDT, CDR2 FYEKMQ (reference sequence). The CDR3 nucleotides read TGTGCCAGCCGCAGAGGTGCCAGCTCCTATAATTCACCCCTCCACTTT. It encodes CASRRGASSYNSPLHF.

This clone occurred a few times. V gene TRBV7-9 combines with J gene TRBJ1-2; TRBD1 matches 7 bases. The CDR3 length is 17 residues. V lost 3 bases to trimming and J lost 0 bases; unmatched junction nucleotides: 10. The V gene's germline CDR1 is SEHNR and CDR2 FQNEAQ (reference sequence). The CDR3 region has the DNA TGTGCCAGCAGCTTCCTTAGGGGGGACAGATCTAACTATGGCTACACCTTC. This sequence encodes CASSFLRGDRSNYGYTF.

The rearrangement links TRBV2 to TRBJ2-2; 8 nucleotides align to TRBD1. The CDR3 extends over 15 amino acids. Losses at the gene ends were 6 bases for V and 1 base for J; bases not matched to a gene: 4. From germline, CDR1 is SNHLY and CDR2 FYNNEI. CDR3 DNA sequence: TGTGCCAGCAGACCCGGGACAGGGAACACCGGGGAGCTGTTTTTT. This sequence encodes CASRPGTGNTGELFF.

CDR3 DNA sequence: TGTGCCAGCAGCCAGGGCCCCTACGAGCAGTACTTC. Amino acid sequence: CASSQGPYEQYF. V and J are TRBV11-2 and TRBJ2-7, with D tentatively TRBD1 (5 bases). Germline V CDR1 and CDR2: SGHAT, FQNNGV. Between the trimmed V and J ends, which lost 5 bases and 2 bases, there was a span of 7 bases. This CDR3 is 12 amino acids long.

This clone appeared a few times. The chain recombines TRBV27 with TRBJ2-1, with unresolved D. CDR3 length equals 12 residues. V lost 3 bases and J lost 14, with 14 bases in between. From germline, CDR1 is MNHEY and CDR2 SMNVEV (reference sequence). The CDR3, as DNA: TGTGCCAGCAGTTTCAGGCTTGGCCCCAAGTTCTTC. The encoded protein is CASSFRLGPKFF.

The genes are TRBV27 and TRBJ1-2; TRBD1 is a possible D gene (5 bases). The germline CDR1 and CDR2 sequences are MNHEY and SMNVEV (reference sequence). CDR3 size: 13 residues. V lost 2 bases to trimming and J lost 2 bases, with 6 bases between them. CDR3 sequence (DNA): TGTGCCAGCAGTTTAAGGGGAAACTATGGCTACACCTTC. The encoded protein is CASSLRGNYGYTF.

The V gene is TRBV4-3, the J gene TRBJ1-5; the D gene is possibly TRBD1 (5 bases). This CDR3 contains 14 residues. Germline CDR1 is LGHNA and CDR2 is YSLEER. V shed 3 bases and J shed 0 bases, with 6 bases lying between them. CDR3 sequence (DNA): TGCGCCAGCAGCCAGACAGTTAGCAATCAGCCCCAGCATTTT. Encoded protein: CASSQTVSNQPQHF.

This clone showed up just once. This chain uses TRBV29-1 with TRBJ1-2; D may be TRBD1 (6 bases). The V end was cut by 5 bases, the J end by 6 bases, with 13 bases between. The CDR3 has 12 residues. Germline CDR1 SQVTM, CDR2 ANQGSEA. In nucleotides, the CDR3 is TGCAGCGTTCCTATGGGGGGGCATGGCTACACCTTC. Translated: CSVPMGGHGYTF.

V and J are TRBV7-9 and TRBJ2-7; 13 bases fit TRBD2. The trim removed 5 bases at V and 7 bases at J, leaving 8 bases unmatched. CDR1 and CDR2 (germline): SEHNR, FQNEAQ (reference sequence). CDR3 length: 15 amino acids. DNA of the CDR3: TGTGCCAGCAGCCCCCCACTAGCGGGAGGGTTGGAGCAGTACTTC. This gives the protein CASSPPLAGGLEQYF.

This clone was detected once. The chain recombines TRBV28 with TRBJ2-1; TRBD2 matches at 14 bases. The CDR3 totals 17 residues. V was clipped by 2 bases and J by 10 bases; unmatched bases: 10. CDR1 and CDR2 from the germline V gene are MDHEN and SYDVKM. In DNA form, the CDR3 reads TGTGCCAGCAGTTTACCCCGGGGACTAGCGGGAGCTAAAGAGCAGTTCTTC. This encodes CASSLPRGLAGAKEQFF. Supplemented by reference TRBV28 and TRBJ2-1, the full variable domain reads DVKVTQSSRYLVKRTGEKVFLECVQDMDHENMFWYRQDPGLGLRLIYFSYDVKMKEKGDIPEGYSVSREKKERFSLILESASTNQTSMYLCASSLPRGLAGAKEQFFGPGTRLTVL.

This clone was observed a handful of times. This sequence joins TRBV15 and TRBJ1-1; 7 bases map to TRBD1. Looked up from germline, CDR1 is LNHNV and CDR2 is YYDKDF (reference sequence). This CDR3 contains 13 residues. V shed 3 bases, J shed 7 bases, and the junction held 5 bases outside the gene matches. The CDR3: CATSSTGTVEAFF. The DNA of the CDR3 is TGTGCCACCAGCAGCACCGGGACAGTTGAAGCTTTCTTT.

Note on this clone: Within the sample, other DNA sequences also encode this same CDR3. This chain uses TRBV15 with TRBJ1-4; D gene uncertain. The germline V gene encodes CDR1 LNHNV and CDR2 YYDKDF (reference sequence). This CDR3 contains 12 residues. The V end lost 1 base, the J end lost 7 bases, and 4 bases lay between the germline ends. CDR3 residues: CATSRAGEKLFF. CDR3 nucleotides: TGTGCCACCAGCAGAGCCGGTGAAAAACTGTTTTTT.

The chain carries TRBV19 and TRBJ1-2; 11 nucleotides line up with TRBD1. This CDR3 is 16 amino acids long. V was pared by 4 bases and J by 7 bases, with 11 bases of the junction left unmatched. Looked up from germline, CDR1 is LNHDA and CDR2 is SQIVND (reference sequence). The CDR3 DNA reads as TGTGCCAGTAGTAAAAAACCTTGGACAGGGGGCTCTGGCTACACCTTC. Its protein product is CASSKKPWTGGSGYTF.

In nucleotides, the CDR3 is TGTGCCATCAGTGAGGTAGATTTCCACGAGCAGTACTTC. The encoded protein is CAISEVDFHEQYF. This chain links TRBV10-3 with TRBJ2-7; no firm D call. The V gene lost 2 bases and the J gene lost 5 bases, with 10 bases spanning the gap. This CDR3 comprises 13 residues. Germline assignment: CDR1 ENHRY and CDR2 SYGVKD.

This clone was seen once. This rearrangement joins TRBV7-9 to TRBJ2-5; 9 nucleotides match TRBD1. This CDR3 comprises 15 residues. V trimming: 4 bases; J trimming: 4 bases; junction bases outside the gene matches: 7. Germline CDR1 is SEHNR and CDR2 is FQNEAQ (reference sequence). The CDR3 reads CASSSTGGFGETQYF. CDR3 nucleotides: TGTGCCAGCAGCTCCACAGGGGGCTTTGGAGAGACCCAGTACTTC. The variable domain in full, with the rest retrieved from reference TRBV7-9 and TRBJ2-5, is DTGVSQNPRHKITKRGQNVTFRCDPISEHNRLYWYRQTLGQGPEFLTYFQNEAQLEKSRLLSDRFSAERPKGSFSTLEIQRTEQGDSAMYLCASSSTGGFGETQYFGPGTRLLVL.

The V and J genes are TRBV2 and TRBJ2-1, with TRBD2 matching over 10 bases. CDR1 and CDR2 from the germline V gene are SNHLY and FYNNEI. The CDR3 consists of 15 residues. Losses at the gene ends were 7 bases for V and 10 bases for J; bases not matched to a gene: 13. The CDR3 reads CASIMEGVLAGEQFF. The CDR3 DNA follows: TGTGCCAGCATCATGGAAGGGGTACTAGCGGGAGAGCAGTTCTTC.